These T cell receptor beta chains were read from a single sample in a study of identical twins. MiXCR, applied by TCRdb to the 5' RACE reads, yields one record per CDR3 protein. The repertoire holds roughly 1.6 million distinct CDR3 sequences, with around a third as singletons. Sequences were obtained from cord blood. Receptors originate from a newborn girl in good health. The conserved cysteine and the conserved F or W are not part of the CDR3 here. The order of the fields is J gene, V gene, CDR3 length, CDR3 protein.

J gene: TRBJ1-5; V gene: TRBV3-1; CDR3 length: 12; CDR3 protein: ASSQDKGGQPQH
J gene: TRBJ2-1; V gene: TRBV5-1; CDR3 length: 14; CDR3 protein: ASSLGGTSGHNEQF
J gene: TRBJ2-5; V gene: TRBV9; CDR3 length: 15; CDR3 protein: ASSARHRGKIYNEQY
J gene: TRBJ2-1; V gene: TRBV20-1; CDR3 length: 11; CDR3 protein: SARVGINNEQF
J gene: TRBJ2-7; V gene: TRBV2; CDR3 length: 12; CDR3 protein: ATRPYLASYEQY
J gene: TRBJ2-1; V gene: TRBV20-1; CDR3 length: 10; CDR3 protein: SARGDYNEQF
J gene: TRBJ1-2; V gene: TRBV4-2; CDR3 length: 13; CDR3 protein: ASSPTLGDNYGYT
J gene: TRBJ1-4; V gene: TRBV6-1; CDR3 length: 12; CDR3 protein: ASSEQVVEEKLF
J gene: TRBJ2-7; V gene: TRBV5-1; CDR3 length: 13; CDR3 protein: ASSLVQGNDYEQY
J gene: TRBJ2-1; V gene: TRBV20-1; CDR3 length: 14; CDR3 protein: SARGIGLADYNEQF
J gene: TRBJ2-5; V gene: TRBV12-3/TRBV12-4; CDR3 length: 12; CDR3 protein: ASSGTGQEETQY
J gene: TRBJ1-2; V gene: TRBV15; CDR3 length: 12; CDR3 protein: ATSRATKNYGYT
J gene: TRBJ1-2; V gene: TRBV10-3; CDR3 length: 12; CDR3 protein: AISLGGAEYGYT
J gene: TRBJ2-7; V gene: TRBV12-3/TRBV12-4; CDR3 length: 14; CDR3 protein: ASSTSGGGYSYEQY
J gene: TRBJ2-1; V gene: TRBV18; CDR3 length: 15; CDR3 protein: ASSPTGGRATGNEQF
J gene: TRBJ1-3; V gene: TRBV6-6; CDR3 length: 15; CDR3 protein: ASSPNPMRASGNTIY
J gene: TRBJ1-2; V gene: TRBV5-8; CDR3 length: 12; CDR3 protein: ASRLPGPRYGYT
J gene: TRBJ2-3; V gene: TRBV2; CDR3 length: 12; CDR3 protein: ASSGVRATDTQY
J gene: TRBJ2-3; V gene: TRBV2; CDR3 length: 8; CDR3 protein: ASSWDTQY
J gene: TRBJ2-7; V gene: TRBV20-1; CDR3 length: 9; CDR3 protein: SGEKGYEQY
J gene: TRBJ1-4; V gene: TRBV20-1; CDR3 length: 11; CDR3 protein: SSGGGTPEKLF
J gene: TRBJ2-4; V gene: TRBV6-6; CDR3 length: 11; CDR3 protein: ASSSQGKNEQY
J gene: -; V gene: TRBV7-8; CDR3 length: 15; CDR3 protein: ASSLVRVGSSYNEQY
J gene: TRBJ1-4; V gene: TRBV28; CDR3 length: 9; CDR3 protein: ASSSYGKLF
J gene: TRBJ1-4; V gene: TRBV5-6; CDR3 length: 10; CDR3 protein: ASSLNSEKLF
J gene: TRBJ2-1; V gene: TRBV28; CDR3 length: 10; CDR3 protein: ASSPPGAEQF
J gene: TRBJ1-2; V gene: TRBV11-1; CDR3 length: 11; CDR3 protein: ASSATGTYGYT
J gene: TRBJ1-4; V gene: TRBV20-1; CDR3 length: 13; CDR3 protein: SARAQGAYPEKLF
J gene: TRBJ2-1; V gene: TRBV7-9; CDR3 length: 15; CDR3 protein: ASSLELAKRSYNEQF
J gene: TRBJ1-4; V gene: TRBV25-1; CDR3 length: 11; CDR3 protein: ASRGTANEKLF
J gene: TRBJ1-2; V gene: TRBV20-1; CDR3 length: 12; CDR3 protein: SARDVRGDYGYT
J gene: TRBJ2-7; V gene: TRBV7-2; CDR3 length: 13; CDR3 protein: ASSLLADRSYEQY
J gene: TRBJ2-7; V gene: TRBV2; CDR3 length: 12; CDR3 protein: ATTRGPGGYEQY
J gene: TRBJ2-5; V gene: TRBV20-1; CDR3 length: 14; CDR3 protein: SARDTSVARQETQY
J gene: TRBJ2-7; V gene: TRBV3-1; CDR3 length: 13; CDR3 protein: ASSQDLTPSYEQY
J gene: -; V gene: TRBV24-1; CDR3 length: 12; CDR3 protein: ATSYFGHSYEQY
J gene: TRBJ2-5; V gene: TRBV20-1; CDR3 length: 12; CDR3 protein: SASRGTRINEQY
J gene: TRBJ2-7; V gene: TRBV28; CDR3 length: 12; CDR3 protein: ASSYSRGRYEQY
J gene: TRBJ2-2; V gene: TRBV29-1; CDR3 length: 13; CDR3 protein: SVAPQGAYTGELF
J gene: TRBJ2-3; V gene: TRBV24-1; CDR3 length: 14; CDR3 protein: ATSEARGLDADTQY
J gene: TRBJ2-6; V gene: TRBV5-1; CDR3 length: 13; CDR3 protein: ASSLVPSGANVLT
J gene: TRBJ2-6; V gene: TRBV24-1; CDR3 length: 13; CDR3 protein: ATSPRGTGANVLT
J gene: TRBJ1-1; V gene: TRBV5-1; CDR3 length: 12; CDR3 protein: ASNVQTGNTEAF
J gene: TRBJ1-4; V gene: TRBV5-1; CDR3 length: 11; CDR3 protein: ASSFTGTEKLF
J gene: TRBJ2-1; V gene: TRBV30; CDR3 length: 16; CDR3 protein: AWTAGLGLGSSYNEQF
J gene: TRBJ2-1; V gene: TRBV24-1; CDR3 length: 14; CDR3 protein: ATSDKGASSYNEQF
J gene: TRBJ1-6; V gene: TRBV25-1; CDR3 length: 13; CDR3 protein: ASSERGRRLSPLH
J gene: TRBJ1-2; V gene: TRBV20-1; CDR3 length: 12; CDR3 protein: SANAVDRAYGYT
J gene: -; V gene: TRBV11-2; CDR3 length: 12; CDR3 protein: ASSSLRVYNEQY